This T cell receptor (beta chain) was retrieved from a study of blood T cell repertoires in COVID-19. Turning to the study itself: Samples of COVID-19 (acute and convalescent) were obtained from the United States, Italy and Spain.

The CDR3 spans 14 residues. Unmatched junction bases numbered 5, after V lost 3 bases and J lost 5 bases. Germline-derived CDR1 and CDR2 are LNHDA and SQIVND (reference sequence). Cohort allocation depended upon clinical history that participants reported. In the original workflow: From reference gene primer amplification, estimates of nucleated cell counts were derived. Sequencing was performed with immunoSEQ multiplex PCR; in TCRdb, only in-frame clones are kept and a portion is missing. That table supplies the V and J calls and clone size; D and trimming were determined from the DNA. Here the sample spans under 250,000 clones, 83% being singletons.

The sample taken for sequencing was PBMCs or T cells enriched from blood (not recorded which). This rearrangement joins TRBV19 to TRBJ2-5; 8 bases fit TRBD2. The TCR comes from a woman aged 45-65 years who had been exposed to COVID-19. In nucleotides, the CDR3 is TGTGCCAGTAGTATCCGCGGGGGGCGGGAGACCCAGTACTTC. This gives the protein CASSIRGGRETQYF.